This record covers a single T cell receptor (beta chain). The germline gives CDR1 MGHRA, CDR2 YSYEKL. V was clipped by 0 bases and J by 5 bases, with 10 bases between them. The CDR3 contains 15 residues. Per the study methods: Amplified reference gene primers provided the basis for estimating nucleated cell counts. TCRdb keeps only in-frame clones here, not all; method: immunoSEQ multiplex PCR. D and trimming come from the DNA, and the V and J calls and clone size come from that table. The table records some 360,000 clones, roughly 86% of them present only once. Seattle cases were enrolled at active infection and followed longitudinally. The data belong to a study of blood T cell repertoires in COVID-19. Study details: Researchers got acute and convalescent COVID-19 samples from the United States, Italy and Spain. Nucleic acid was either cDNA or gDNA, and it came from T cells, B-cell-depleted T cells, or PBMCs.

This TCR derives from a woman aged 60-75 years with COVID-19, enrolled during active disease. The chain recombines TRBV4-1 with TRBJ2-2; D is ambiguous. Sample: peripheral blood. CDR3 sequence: CASSQERQTTGELFF. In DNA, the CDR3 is TGCGCCAGCAGCCAAGAGAGACAAACTACCGGGGAGCTGTTTTTT.